Listed below are T cell receptor beta chains from one sample, sequenced in a study of cytomegalovirus exposure and HLA in healthy donors. Libraries were prepared by immunoSEQ multiplex PCR; TCRdb keeps only in-frame clonotypes and omits some of them. The sample comprises about 190,000 clones, over 70% of which are singletons, and roughly 2.8% rests with the top ten. The specimen was PBMCs. These receptors came from a woman aged 25-40 years in good health and CMV-seropositive. Each CDR3 is given with its conserved first and last residue. D genes are given only for firm matches. Clone size is given for some rows only: seen once, a few or many times, or a class if the clone is expanded.

TRBV10-2	.	TRBJ2-2	TRBD1	CASKPGQTNTGELFF	TGCGCCAGCAAACCGGGACAGACTAACACCGGGGAGCTGTTTTTT
TRBV2	.	TRBJ2-7	.	CASSDGVSGQYF	TGTGCCAGCAGTGACGGGGTATCAGGGCAGTACTTC
TRBV7-2	.	TRBJ1-1	TRBD1	CASSFKGAVTEAFF	TGTGCCAGCAGCTTTAAGGGGGCAGTCACTGAAGCTTTCTTT
TRBV9	.	TRBJ2-3	TRBD2	CASSTRTSGSPPDTQYF	TGTGCCAGCAGCACTCGGACTAGCGGGAGCCCCCCGGATACGCAGTATTTT
TRBV4-1	few	TRBJ2-7	TRBD2	CASSHAGGPDEQYF	TGCGCCAGCAGCCACGCGGGAGGGCCCGACGAGCAGTACTTC
TRBV5-8	.	TRBJ2-7	.	CASSSIGGLYEQYF	TGTGCCAGCAGCTCAATTGGGGGACTCTACGAGCAGTACTTC
TRBV11-2	.	TRBJ2-2	TRBD2	CASGGTRGSGELFF	TGTGCCAGCGGAGGGACTAGAGGGAGCGGGGAGCTGTTTTTT
TRBV9	.	TRBJ2-7	.	CASSVEREVPYEQYF	TGTGCCAGCAGCGTAGAGAGGGAGGTTCCCTACGAGCAGTACTTC
TRBV27	.	TRBJ2-2	TRBD2	CASSWTRSNTGELFF	TGTGCCAGCAGTTGGACTAGATCTAACACCGGGGAGCTGTTTTTT
TRBV6-5	.	TRBJ2-1	TRBD2	CASSSPSGPNYNEQFF	TGTGCCAGCAGTTCCCCTAGCGGGCCAAACTACAATGAGCAGTTCTTC
TRBV5-5	.	TRBJ2-7	.	CASSLVQWEQYF	TGTGCCAGCAGCTTGGTCCAGTGGGAGCAGTACTTC
TRBV28	once	TRBJ1-1	.	CASSYRRSNTEAFF	TGTGCCAGCAGTTACAGGCGGTCGAACACTGAAGCTTTCTTT
TRBV5-1	few	TRBJ2-2	TRBD2	CASSLALAGTGELFF	TGCGCCAGCAGCTTGGCCCTAGCGGGGACCGGGGAGCTGTTTTTT
TRBV6-1	few	TRBJ2-1	TRBD2	CASSEAPDGGNEQFF	TGTGCCAGCAGTGAAGCGCCGGACGGGGGGAATGAGCAGTTCTTC
TRBV5-1	.	TRBJ2-2	TRBD2	CASSLLIAGGNTGELFF	TGCGCCAGCAGCTTGTTGATAGCGGGAGGGAACACCGGGGAGCTGTTTTTT
TRBV5-4	.	TRBJ2-1	TRBD2	CASSRSGSGGNEQFF	TGTGCCAGCAGCCGCAGCGGGAGCGGGGGCAATGAGCAGTTCTTC
TRBV7-2	.	TRBJ2-1	TRBD2	CASRDPGLAGPMYNEQFF	TGTGCCAGCAGAGACCCGGGACTAGCGGGTCCCATGTACAATGAGCAGTTCTTC
TRBV6-1	.	TRBJ1-2	.	CASIPPPGGGGYTF	TGTGCCAGCATCCCCCCTCCGGGAGGAGGAGGCTACACCTTC
TRBV27	.	TRBJ2-7	TRBD2	CASSPGLAGVREQYF	TGTGCCAGCAGCCCTGGCCTAGCGGGAGTTCGGGAGCAGTACTTC
TRBV6-6	few	TRBJ2-5	TRBD1	CASSYGTGSRRETQYF	TGTGCCAGCAGTTACGGGACAGGTTCCCGAAGGGAGACCCAGTACTTC
TRBV6-6	.	TRBJ1-1	TRBD1	CASSYSAGGADTEAFF	TGTGCCAGCAGTTACTCGGCAGGGGGCGCGGACACTGAAGCTTTCTTT